The subject of this entry is one TCR beta chain. Its specific antigen is unknown. No base qualities exist here, and no much larger clone lies one base off it. TCR CDR3 regions were amplified from genomic DNA by multiplex PCR using the deep immunoSEQ assay. Genomic DNA extracted from each cell subset was distributed evenly over all wells of several immunoSEQ 96-well plates, and each plate served as one replicate. For sorted subsets, each replicate PCR was loaded with around 200 ng genomic DNA, equivalent to 30,000 or so T cell genomes. Purified libraries were measured with a Qubit 3.0 fluorometer, size-checked on a Bioanalyzer 2100, and measured again with the KAPA Library Quantification kit. Every immunoSEQ 96-well plate was sequenced on a dedicated single-read 150-cycle Illumina NextSeq 550 flow cell. In the original analysis: Because the immunoSEQ output held only junctional sequences and lacked quality scores, the filtering could not match the filtering applied to full-length reads. To assign V/J genes and CDR3, sequences were annotated using PyIR, a Python wrapper for IgBLAST v1.9, with IMGT germline references. Reads were filtered out if the reads had weak V/J assignments (E-value above 1e-6), no CDR3, stop codons, out-of-frame junctions, or ambiguous translated residues. V3J clonotypes were defined by identical inferred V gene, J gene, and CDR3 amino acid sequence. Percentage overlap between repertoires was computed as shared unique clonotypes divided by the size of the smaller repertoire. Three approaches were used to assess repertoire richness: RTK rarefaction, the Chao1 estimator, and Recon v2.1 estimates of unobserved clonotypes. OLGA was used to compute generation probabilities for all TCRbeta clonotypes that the gDNA method yielded from a handful of donors. Entries here come from immuneACCESS through TCRdb and include only in-frame sequences with V and J called. Some clones fail to appear in such tables; in the studies checked, an unresolved V gene covers under half of the shortfall, and the cause of the remainder is unknown. The V and J calls and the clone size are those of that table, but D and trimming were determined from the DNA. Within this sample are more than 2,000,000 clones, with 85% to 95% of them counted one time only. Under 0.45% of the sample is held by the ten biggest clonotypes.

The data are from a study of shared clonotypes between healthy human individuals (dated by TCRdb to 2020 to 2022). Regarding the complete study: A few men and a couple of women, aged 18 to 49 years, made up the cohort. For each donor, three plates each were used for CD4 naive and CD4 memory, two plates were used for CD8 naive, and one plate was used for CD8 memory. To estimate repertoire size and how much clonotype sharing occurs between individuals, the study deeply sequenced the blood TCR repertoires of five healthy adults. Libraries were prepared and TCR repertoires were sequenced by different laboratories using diverse techniques, in order to increase sequencing depth and limit assay-specific biases. Each donor's leukapheresis produced roughly between about 0.9 and 9.5 billion PBMCs. The paper as a whole reports these results and caveats: Pairwise subsampling led to the expectation that sequencing depth would affect the degree of clonotype sharing among donors. Even with the large sequencing depth, rarefaction of the sorted-subset datasets indicated that sequencing was incomplete. Sampling was restricted to blood, and TCR repertoires in tissues likely differ from the TCR repertoires found in blood. When a few donors were compared, the shared fraction of clonotypes was about 5% for naive CD4, roughly 3.3% for naive CD8, 2% to 2.5% for memory CD4, and approximately 0.4% for memory CD8. The genetic and exposure-history diversity represented was limited by the small number of donors. Higher generation probabilities were observed for clonotypes shared by all four sorted-subset donors than for non-shared clonotypes. Estimated clonotype richness was generally larger for naive than for memory subsets.

Healthy HIV-negative adults with no recently reported acute infections or vaccinations were included as donors. Only Caucasian adults living in Nashville, Tennessee, USA were represented among the donors. CD4+ T cells were enriched through magnetic negative selection, after which naive cells were positively selected on CD45RA and the remaining negative fraction served as the memory subset. Blood was collected by leukapheresis, and PBMCs were isolated by Ficoll-Histopaque density gradient centrifugation and then cryopreserved in liquid nitrogen vapor phase. Analytical flow cytometry was used to check the purity and quantity of every magnetically sorted T cell population. From each sorted fraction, genomic DNA was isolated and quantified by UV absorbance on a Nanodrop 2000c. Compared with germline, V lacks 6 bases and J lacks 0 bases; bases without a gene match: 10. In the germline V gene, CDR1 corresponds to MGHRA and CDR2 to YSYEKL. The CDR3, cysteine through phenylalanine, is 16 amino acids long. The sequence is cut down to CDR3 DNA, 48 bases in frame from base 1.

The TCR originated in a man between 18 and 35 years old in good health. Some clones in this sample may be carry-over from other donors' samples. This receptor chain uses TRBV4-1 and TRBJ2-7; TRBD2 matches 8 bases in the middle. The sequencing sample was made of naive CD4+ T cells from PBMCs. The cell subset or site label on this specimen signifies: CD45RA+ positively selected. The CDR3 reads CASRLFGGGGSYEQYF. The base sequence is TGCGCCAGCAGGCTCTTCGGGGGGGGCGGCTCCTACGAGCAGTACTTC.